This T cell receptor (beta chain) came from a study of T cell clones after liver transplantation. On the study more broadly: HCV positivity affected three of eight recipients; the rest lacked autoimmune or viral indications. Without induction therapy, subjects received standard immunosuppression until 12-24 months post-transplant.

The CDR3 consists of 15 residues. The V gene's germline CDR1 is MDHEN and CDR2 SYDVKM. With 6 bases removed from V and 0 bases from J, the gap between germline ends came to 12 bases. Clones were read by immunoSEQ multiplex PCR, and TCRdb kept only the in-frame ones, dropping some. The repertoire holds approximately 65,000 clones, with about 91% as singletons. This sequence joins TRBV28 and TRBJ1-3, with a weak D call TRBD1 (5 bases). This clonotype was sampled from a human patient who received a liver transplant. The T cells may partly be graft donor cells. Sequencing was performed on CD4+ T cells from blood, taken about 27 months after liver transplant. CDR3 region: CASRTRDVSGNTIYF. CDR3 bases: TGTGCCAGCAGAACCCGGGACGTCTCTGGAAACACCATATATTTT.